The 5 T cell receptor beta chains below were found in one sample sequenced in a study of T cells after yellow fever vaccination. TCRdb reprocessed the 5' RACE reads with MiXCR, giving one entry per CDR3 protein. The sample shows 250,000 to 300,000 distinct CDR3 sequences, 5.2% of them seen only once. The input for sequencing was CD4+ T cells sorted from PBMCs, taken on the day of the yellow fever booster vaccination. These receptors all stem from a man aged 18 to 29 who received the YFV17D yellow fever vaccine.

The V call is TRBV5-1, the J call TRBJ1-2; D call uncertain. Germline assignment: CDR1 SGHRS and CDR2 YFSETQ. The ends were cut back, 1 base at V and 3 bases at J, with 13 bases in the middle. This CDR3 is built from 15 residues. The CDR3 DNA sequence: TGCGCCAGCAGCTTGACGGCCGATTATGACTATGGCTACACCTTC. It translates to CASSLTADYDYGYTF.

The V call is TRBV20-1, the J call TRBJ1-2; 9 bases fit TRBD1. Germline CDR1 is DFQATT and CDR2 is SNEGSKA (reference sequence). The CDR3 consists of 12 residues. Trimming removed 5 bases from V and 5 bases from J; junction bases left unmatched: 3. This CDR3 reads CSAGGQGYGYTF. CDR3 bases: TGCAGTGCTGGAGGACAGGGGTATGGCTACACCTTC.

The gene calls are TRBV2 and TRBJ2-5; 7 positions match TRBD2. Germline loops: CDR1 SNHLY, CDR2 FYNNEI. The CDR3 length is 14 residues. Trimming cost V 5 bases and J 2 bases; bases outside gene matches: 5. CDR3 DNA: TGTGCCAGCAGTCCGGGACTACTACAAGAGACCCAGTACTTC. The encoded protein is CASSPGLLQETQYF.

The chain is built from TRBV30 and TRBJ1-4; D not resolved. The germline gives CDR1 GTSNPN, CDR2 SVGIG (reference sequence). The CDR3 is 11 residues long. V lost 7 bases, J lost 8 bases, and 11 bases lay in between. The CDR3 region has the DNA TGTGCCTCAGAGCATGGAGAAAAACTGTTTTTT. It specifies CASEHGEKLFF.

At least ten counts were recorded for this clonotype. V and J are TRBV11-2 and TRBJ1-1; 7 bases match TRBD1. The CDR3 runs 13 residues. Germline V gene data show CDR1 as SGHAT and CDR2 as FQNNGV. Trimming at V came to 5 bases and at J to 3 bases, leaving 3 bases not matched to a gene. The DNA for the CDR3 is TGTGCCAGCAGCAAAGACAGGGACACTGAAGCTTTCTTT. As protein: CASSKDRDTEAFF.